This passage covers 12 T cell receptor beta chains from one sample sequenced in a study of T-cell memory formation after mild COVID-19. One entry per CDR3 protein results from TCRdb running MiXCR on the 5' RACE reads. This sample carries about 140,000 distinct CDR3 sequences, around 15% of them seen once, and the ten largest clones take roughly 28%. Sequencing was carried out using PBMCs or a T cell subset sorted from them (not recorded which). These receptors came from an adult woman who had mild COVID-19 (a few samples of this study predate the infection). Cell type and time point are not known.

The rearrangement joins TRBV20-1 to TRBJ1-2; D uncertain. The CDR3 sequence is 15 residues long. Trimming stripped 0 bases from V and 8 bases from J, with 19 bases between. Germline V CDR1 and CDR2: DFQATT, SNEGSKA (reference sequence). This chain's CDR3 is CSARDRMGPLLGYTF. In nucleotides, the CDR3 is TGCAGTGCTAGAGATCGGATGGGTCCCCTCTTGGGCTACACCTTC.

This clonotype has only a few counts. The DNA for the CDR3 is TGCGCCAGCAGCCAAGATGAACAGGGGGTAACTGAAGCTTTCTTT. It is translated as CASSQDEQGVTEAFF. The chain has TRBV4-3 and TRBJ1-1, with 8 bases identical to TRBD1. The CDR3 covers 15 residues. V dropped 0 bases and J dropped 5; count of bases not matched to a gene: 5. Germline-derived CDR1 and CDR2 are LGHNA and YSLEER.

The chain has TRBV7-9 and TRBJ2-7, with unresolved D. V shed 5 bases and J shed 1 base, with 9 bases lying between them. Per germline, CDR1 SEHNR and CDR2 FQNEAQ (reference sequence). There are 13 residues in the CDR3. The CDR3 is CASSGPLSYEQYF. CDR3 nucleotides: TGTGCCAGCAGCGGACCACTATCCTACGAGCAGTACTTC. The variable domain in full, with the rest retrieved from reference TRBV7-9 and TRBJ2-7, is DTGVSQNPRHKITKRGQNVTFRCDPISEHNRLYWYRQTLGQGPEFLTYFQNEAQLEKSRLLSDRFSAERPKGSFSTLEIQRTEQGDSAMYLCASSGPLSYEQYFGPGTRLTVT.

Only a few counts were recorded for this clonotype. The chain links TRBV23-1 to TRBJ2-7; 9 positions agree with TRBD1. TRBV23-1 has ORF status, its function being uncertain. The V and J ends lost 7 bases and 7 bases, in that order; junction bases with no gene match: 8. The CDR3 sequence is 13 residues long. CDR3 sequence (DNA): TGCGCCAGCAAACACAGGGGGCTGTGGGAGCAGTACTTC. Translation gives CASKHRGLWEQYF.

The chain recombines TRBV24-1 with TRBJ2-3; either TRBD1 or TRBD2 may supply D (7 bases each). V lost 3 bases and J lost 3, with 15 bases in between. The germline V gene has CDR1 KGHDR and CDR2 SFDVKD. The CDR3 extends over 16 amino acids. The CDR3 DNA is TGTGCCACCAGTGATCCCCGAGCGGGACAGACAGATACGCAGTATTTT. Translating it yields CATSDPRAGQTDTQYF.

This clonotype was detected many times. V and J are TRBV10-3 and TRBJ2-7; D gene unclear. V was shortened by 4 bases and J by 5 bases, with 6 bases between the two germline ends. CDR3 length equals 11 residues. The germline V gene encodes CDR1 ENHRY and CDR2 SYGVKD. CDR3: CAISVGNEQYF. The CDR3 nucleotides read TGTGCCATCAGTGTGGGTAACGAGCAGTACTTC.

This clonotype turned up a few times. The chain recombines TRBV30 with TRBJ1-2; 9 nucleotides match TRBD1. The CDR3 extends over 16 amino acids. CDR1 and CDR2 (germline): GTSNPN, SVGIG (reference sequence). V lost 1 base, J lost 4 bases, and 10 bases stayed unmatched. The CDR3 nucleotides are TGTGCCTGGAGTGGGAACAGGGGGCCCCCTTTCTATGGCTACACCTTC. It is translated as CAWSGNRGPPFYGYTF.

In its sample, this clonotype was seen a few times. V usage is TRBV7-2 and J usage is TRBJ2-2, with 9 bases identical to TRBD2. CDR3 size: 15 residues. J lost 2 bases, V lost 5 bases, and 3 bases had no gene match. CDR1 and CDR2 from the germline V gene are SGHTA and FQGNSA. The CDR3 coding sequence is TGTGCCAGCAGCCATAGCGGGGGCAACACCGGGGAGCTGTTTTTT. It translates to CASSHSGGNTGELFF.

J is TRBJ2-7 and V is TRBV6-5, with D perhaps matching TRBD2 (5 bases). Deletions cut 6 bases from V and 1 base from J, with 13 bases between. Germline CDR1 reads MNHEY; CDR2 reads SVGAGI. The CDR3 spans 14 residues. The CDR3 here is CASSPVRGSYEQYF. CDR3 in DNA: TGTGCCAGCAGCCCCGTACGAGGGTCCTACGAGCAGTACTTC.

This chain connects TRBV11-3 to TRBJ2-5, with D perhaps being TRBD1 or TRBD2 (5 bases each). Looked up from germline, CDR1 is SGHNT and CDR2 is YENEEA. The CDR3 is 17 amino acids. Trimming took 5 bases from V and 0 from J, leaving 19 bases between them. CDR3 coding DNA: TGTGCCAGCAGCCCCCGGGAACCGGGACGATACCAAGAGACCCAGTACTTC. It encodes CASSPREPGRYQETQYF.

The CDR3 reads CASSLGLAYSNQPQHF. The CDR3 nucleotides read TGTGCCAGCAGCTTAGGATTAGCGTATAGCAATCAGCCCCAGCATTTT. The chain employs TRBV7-2 and TRBJ1-5; D remains ambiguous. Per germline, CDR1 SGHTA and CDR2 FQGNSA. Trimming cost V 1 base and J 0 bases, with 10 bases left between them. There are 16 residues in the CDR3.

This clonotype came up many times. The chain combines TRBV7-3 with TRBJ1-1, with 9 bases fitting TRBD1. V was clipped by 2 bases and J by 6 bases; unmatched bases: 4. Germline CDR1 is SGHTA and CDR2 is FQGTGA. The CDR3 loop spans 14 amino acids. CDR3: CASSLGTGTAEAFF. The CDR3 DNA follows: TGTGCCAGCAGCTTAGGGACAGGGACGGCTGAAGCTTTCTTT.